These T cell receptor beta chains were read from a single sample in a study of cytomegalovirus exposure and HLA in healthy donors. The repertoire was sequenced with immunoSEQ multiplex PCR; TCRdb's copy has only in-frame clones and lacks some. The table includes 70,000 to 100,000 clones, about four fifths detected once. The sequenced material came from PBMCs. The source of these receptors is a man over 45 in good health and CMV-seropositive. CDR3s include the opening cysteine and the closing phenylalanine or tryptophan. A D gene is named only where the DNA matches it firmly. Expanded clones get a size class; other rows say once, few or many, or leave the size out.

cdr3_aa: CASIGASGRSTDTQYF; cdr3_nt: TGTGCCAGCATTGGGGCTAGCGGGAGATCGACAGATACGCAGTATTTT; j_call: TRBJ2-3; clone_size: .; v_call: TRBV28; d_call: TRBD2
cdr3_aa: CASSLVAGSYEQYF; cdr3_nt: TGTGCCAGCAGCTTAGTCGCGGGATCCTACGAGCAGTACTTC; j_call: TRBJ2-7; clone_size: .; v_call: TRBV7-2; d_call: .
cdr3_aa: CAWSVKVAGRQETQYF; cdr3_nt: TGTGCCTGGAGTGTAAAGGTGGCGGGACGTCAAGAGACCCAGTACTTC; j_call: TRBJ2-5; clone_size: .; v_call: TRBV30; d_call: .
cdr3_aa: CASSPRGTRSSYNEQFF; cdr3_nt: TGTGCCAGCAGCCCGAGGGGGACCAGGAGCTCCTACAATGAGCAGTTCTTC; j_call: TRBJ2-1; clone_size: .; v_call: TRBV7-9; d_call: .
cdr3_aa: CASSQGAGFVDTQYF; cdr3_nt: TGCGCCAGCAGCCAAGGTGCAGGGTTTGTTGATACGCAGTATTTT; j_call: TRBJ2-3; clone_size: .; v_call: TRBV4-1; d_call: .
cdr3_aa: CASSINGGSSEAFF; cdr3_nt: TGTGCCAGTAGTATTAACGGGGGATCATCTGAAGCTTTCTTT; j_call: TRBJ1-1; clone_size: .; v_call: TRBV19; d_call: .
cdr3_aa: CASSRTGGVVNTEAFF; cdr3_nt: TGTGCCAGCTCGCGTACAGGGGGAGTAGTGAACACTGAAGCTTTCTTT; j_call: TRBJ1-1; clone_size: .; v_call: TRBV18; d_call: TRBD1
cdr3_aa: CASSYPGQGVTQSYEQYF; cdr3_nt: TGTGCCAGCAGCTACCCGGGACAGGGGGTGACACAGTCCTACGAGCAGTACTTC; j_call: TRBJ2-7; clone_size: .; v_call: TRBV5-8; d_call: TRBD1
cdr3_aa: CASSDRGSYEQYF; cdr3_nt: TGCGCCAGCAGCGACAGGGGTTCATACGAGCAGTACTTC; j_call: TRBJ2-7; clone_size: .; v_call: TRBV10-1; d_call: TRBD1
cdr3_aa: CASSRETGPVPEAFF; cdr3_nt: TGTGCCAGCAGCCGGGAGACAGGCCCCGTCCCTGAAGCTTTCTTT; j_call: TRBJ1-1; clone_size: few; v_call: TRBV4-1; d_call: .
cdr3_aa: CASLGTGTDYGYTF; cdr3_nt: TGTGCCAGCCTGGGGACAGGAACTGACTATGGCTACACCTTC; j_call: TRBJ1-2; clone_size: .; v_call: TRBV6-1; d_call: TRBD1
cdr3_aa: CASSYSGTEETQYF; cdr3_nt: TGTGCCAGCAGCTATTCCGGGACAGAAGAGACCCAGTACTTC; j_call: TRBJ2-5; clone_size: .; v_call: TRBV7-9; d_call: TRBD1
cdr3_aa: CASSPPGLATDTQYF; cdr3_nt: TGTGCCAGCAGCCCCCCGGGACTAGCAACAGATACGCAGTATTTT; j_call: TRBJ2-3; clone_size: few; v_call: TRBV4-2; d_call: TRBD2
cdr3_aa: CASRVNREGQPQHF; cdr3_nt: TGTGCCAGTAGGGTGAACAGGGAAGGCCAGCCCCAGCATTTT; j_call: TRBJ1-5; clone_size: .; v_call: TRBV19; d_call: .
cdr3_aa: CASSQEAGPGEKLFF; cdr3_nt: TGTGCCAGCAGCCAAGAAGCCGGACCAGGGGAAAAACTGTTTTTT; j_call: TRBJ1-4; clone_size: .; v_call: TRBV14; d_call: .
cdr3_aa: CASSPAGAPNQPQHF; cdr3_nt: TGCGCCAGCAGTCCCGCGGGGGCCCCGAATCAGCCCCAGCATTTT; j_call: TRBJ1-5; clone_size: .; v_call: TRBV4-1; d_call: .
cdr3_aa: CATRLAGVPPSYNEQFF; cdr3_nt: TGTGCCACCAGACTAGCGGGAGTACCCCCCTCCTACAATGAGCAGTTCTTC; j_call: TRBJ2-1; clone_size: .; v_call: TRBV19; d_call: TRBD2
cdr3_aa: CSSSLGQGNQPQHF; cdr3_nt: TGTTCCAGCAGCCTCGGACAGGGGAATCAGCCCCAGCATTTT; j_call: TRBJ1-5; clone_size: few; v_call: TRBV7-9; d_call: TRBD1
cdr3_aa: CASSLDPQNYEQYF; cdr3_nt: TGTGCCAGCAGCTTAGATCCACAAAACTACGAGCAGTACTTC; j_call: TRBJ2-7; clone_size: .; v_call: TRBV11-2; d_call: .
cdr3_aa: CASSSDRNEKLFF; cdr3_nt: TGTGCCAGCAGCTCGGACAGAAATGAAAAACTGTTTTTT; j_call: TRBJ1-4; clone_size: .; v_call: TRBV5-6; d_call: .
cdr3_aa: CASSYEGAYNEQFF; cdr3_nt: TGTGCCAGCAGTTATGAGGGGGCCTACAATGAGCAGTTCTTC; j_call: TRBJ2-1; clone_size: .; v_call: TRBV6-5; d_call: .
cdr3_aa: CASSLEVPGANGLTF; cdr3_nt: TGCGCCAGCAGCTTGGAGGTCCCTGGGGCCAACGGCCTGACTTTC; j_call: TRBJ2-6; clone_size: .; v_call: TRBV5-1; d_call: .
cdr3_aa: CASSSLIAGAGTGELFF; cdr3_nt: TGTGCCAGCAGCTCCTTAATAGCGGGAGCAGGGACCGGGGAGCTGTTTTTT; j_call: TRBJ2-2; clone_size: .; v_call: TRBV7-9; d_call: TRBD2
cdr3_aa: CASRLAGDRREQYF; cdr3_nt: TGTGCCAGTAGGCTAGCGGGAGACAGGCGCGAGCAGTACTTC; j_call: TRBJ2-7; clone_size: few; v_call: TRBV19; d_call: TRBD2
cdr3_aa: CASSSGTGGYEQYF; cdr3_nt: TGTGCCAGTAGTTCCGGGACAGGGGGCTACGAGCAGTACTTC; j_call: TRBJ2-7; clone_size: few; v_call: TRBV19; d_call: TRBD1
cdr3_aa: CASSFGQGNGNRPQHF; cdr3_nt: TGTGCCAGCAGCTTTGGACAGGGGAATGGCAATCGGCCCCAGCATTTT; j_call: TRBJ1-5; clone_size: .; v_call: TRBV7-2; d_call: TRBD1
cdr3_aa: CASSQEAVRGTSPLHF; cdr3_nt: TGTGCCAGCAGCCAGGAGGCCGTGCGGGGAACTTCACCCCTCCACTTT; j_call: TRBJ1-6; clone_size: .; v_call: TRBV4-2; d_call: .
cdr3_aa: CASSQAPLGSRRTGKETQYF; cdr3_nt: TGCGCCAGCAGCCAAGCTCCCCTTGGCTCCCGGAGGACAGGGAAAGAGACCCAGTACTTC; j_call: TRBJ2-5; clone_size: .; v_call: TRBV4-1; d_call: TRBD1
cdr3_aa: CASSLSRGEGEKLFF; cdr3_nt: TGTGCCAGCAGTCTAAGTCGGGGGGAAGGGGAAAAACTGTTTTTT; j_call: TRBJ1-4; clone_size: .; v_call: TRBV7-9; d_call: .
cdr3_aa: CASSLGAAPNYGYTF; cdr3_nt: TGTGCCAGCAGCTTGGGGGCAGCTCCTAACTATGGCTACACCTTC; j_call: TRBJ1-2; clone_size: .; v_call: TRBV5-4; d_call: .
cdr3_aa: CASKEGPSSYEQYF; cdr3_nt: TGTGCCAGTAAGGAGGGACCTAGCTCCTACGAGCAGTACTTC; j_call: TRBJ2-7; clone_size: .; v_call: TRBV19; d_call: .
cdr3_aa: CASSQGQGRSGANGLTF; cdr3_nt: TGTGCCAGCAGCCAGGGACAGGGCCGCTCTGGGGCCAACGGCCTGACTTTC; j_call: TRBJ2-6; clone_size: .; v_call: TRBV7-2; d_call: TRBD1
cdr3_aa: CASSFARGGLYEQYF; cdr3_nt: TGTGCCAGCAGTTTCGCAAGGGGGGGCCTCTACGAGCAGTACTTC; j_call: TRBJ2-7; clone_size: .; v_call: TRBV6-6; d_call: .
cdr3_aa: CAWSRGSETQYF; cdr3_nt: TGTGCCTGGTCCAGGGGGTCGGAGACCCAGTACTTC; j_call: TRBJ2-5; clone_size: .; v_call: TRBV30; d_call: TRBD1
cdr3_aa: CSVSGTGADQPQHF; cdr3_nt: TGCAGCGTTTCGGGGACAGGGGCCGATCAGCCCCAGCATTTT; j_call: TRBJ1-5; clone_size: .; v_call: TRBV29-1; d_call: TRBD1
cdr3_aa: CSVEVASASSYNEQFF; cdr3_nt: TGCAGCGTTGAAGTCGCTAGTGCTAGCTCCTACAATGAGCAGTTCTTC; j_call: TRBJ2-1; clone_size: .; v_call: TRBV29-1; d_call: .
cdr3_aa: CASRLEWGRFYEQYF; cdr3_nt: TGCGCCAGCAGGCTGGAGTGGGGGCGGTTCTACGAGCAGTACTTC; j_call: TRBJ2-7; clone_size: .; v_call: TRBV5-1; d_call: .
cdr3_aa: CASSGLAGVGEQYF; cdr3_nt: TGCGCCAGCAGCGGACTAGCGGGAGTGGGCGAGCAGTACTTC; j_call: TRBJ2-7; clone_size: .; v_call: TRBV5-1; d_call: TRBD2
cdr3_aa: CASSSPAGEPNEQFF; cdr3_nt: TGTGCCAGCAGTTCCCCCGCGGGAGAACCCAATGAGCAGTTCTTC; j_call: TRBJ2-1; clone_size: .; v_call: TRBV6-5; d_call: TRBD2
cdr3_aa: CASSFRTGVREQYF; cdr3_nt: TGTGCCAGCAGTTTCCGGACAGGGGTAAGGGAGCAGTACTTC; j_call: TRBJ2-5; clone_size: .; v_call: TRBV27; d_call: TRBD1
cdr3_aa: CASSSATSGRAGSYNEQFF; cdr3_nt: TGTGCCAGCAGCTCCGCGACTAGCGGGAGGGCGGGGTCCTACAATGAGCAGTTCTTC; j_call: TRBJ2-1; clone_size: .; v_call: TRBV11-2; d_call: TRBD2
cdr3_aa: CAWRQGGGETQYF; cdr3_nt: TGTGCCTGGAGGCAGGGGGGAGGAGAGACCCAGTACTTC; j_call: TRBJ2-5; clone_size: .; v_call: TRBV30; d_call: .
cdr3_aa: CASSEVPGRTDTQYF; cdr3_nt: TGTGCCAGCAGTGAAGTGCCAGGTCGCACAGATACGCAGTATTTT; j_call: TRBJ2-3; clone_size: few; v_call: TRBV6-1; d_call: .
cdr3_aa: CASSVTGGVGYTF; cdr3_nt: TGTGCCAGTAGTGTTACAGGGGGCGTAGGCTACACCTTC; j_call: TRBJ1-2; clone_size: once; v_call: TRBV19; d_call: TRBD1
cdr3_aa: CASSLGTLDEQFF; cdr3_nt: TGTGCTAGCAGCCTCGGGACTTTGGATGAGCAGTTCTTC; j_call: TRBJ2-1; clone_size: once; v_call: TRBV7-7; d_call: .